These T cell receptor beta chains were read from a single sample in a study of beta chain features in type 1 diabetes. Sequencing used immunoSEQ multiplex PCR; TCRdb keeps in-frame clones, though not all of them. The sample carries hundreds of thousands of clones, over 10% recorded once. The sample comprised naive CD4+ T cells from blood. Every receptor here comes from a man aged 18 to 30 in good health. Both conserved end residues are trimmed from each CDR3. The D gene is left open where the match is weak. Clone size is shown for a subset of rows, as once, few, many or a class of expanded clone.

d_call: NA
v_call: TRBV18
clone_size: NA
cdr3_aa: ASSTGFKQETQY

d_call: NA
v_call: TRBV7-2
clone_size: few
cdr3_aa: ASSLEQGLYNEQF

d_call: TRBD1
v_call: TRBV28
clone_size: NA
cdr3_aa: ASREPQGAAHNYGYT

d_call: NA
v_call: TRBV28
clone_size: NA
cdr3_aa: ASSLGQSTGELF

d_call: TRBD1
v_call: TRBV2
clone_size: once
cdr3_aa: ASRDSRNQPQH

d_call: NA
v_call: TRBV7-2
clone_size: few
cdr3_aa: ASSLGSGLNTEAF

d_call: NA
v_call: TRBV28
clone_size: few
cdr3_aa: ASRRGLEYNEQF

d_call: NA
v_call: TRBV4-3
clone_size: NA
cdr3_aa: ASSRGGQGGDTQY

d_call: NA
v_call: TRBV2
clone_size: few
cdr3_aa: ASSEGRDLSYGYT

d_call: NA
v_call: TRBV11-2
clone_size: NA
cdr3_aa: AVGHSGANVLT

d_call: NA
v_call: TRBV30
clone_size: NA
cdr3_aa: AWGAFGNTIY

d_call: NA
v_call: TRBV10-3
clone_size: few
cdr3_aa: AISEQQGETQY

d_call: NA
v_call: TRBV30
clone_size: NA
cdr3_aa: AWSGYNEQF

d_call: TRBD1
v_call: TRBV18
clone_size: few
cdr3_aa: ASSPTGTGETEAF

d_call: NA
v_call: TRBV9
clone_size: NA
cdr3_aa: ASSSQQGLGSYGYT

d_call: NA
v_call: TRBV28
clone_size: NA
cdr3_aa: ASSLGGSTDTQY

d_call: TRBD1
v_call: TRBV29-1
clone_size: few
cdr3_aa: SVDMGQGYGYT

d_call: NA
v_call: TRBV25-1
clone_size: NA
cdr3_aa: ASSEWGGELEKLF

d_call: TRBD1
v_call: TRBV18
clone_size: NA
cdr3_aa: ASSQQQGSNEKLF

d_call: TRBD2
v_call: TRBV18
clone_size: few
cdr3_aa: ASFTSGRANEQF

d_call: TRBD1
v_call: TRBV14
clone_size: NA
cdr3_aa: ASSRNRGNEAF

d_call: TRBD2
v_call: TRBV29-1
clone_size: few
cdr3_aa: SVTGTSGLNEQF

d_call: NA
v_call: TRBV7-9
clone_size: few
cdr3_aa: ASSSRGGARTEAF

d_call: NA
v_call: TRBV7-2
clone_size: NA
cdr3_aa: ASSFPSHGDQPQH

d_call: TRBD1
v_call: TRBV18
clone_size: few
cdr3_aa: ASSPPFGTETSYEQY

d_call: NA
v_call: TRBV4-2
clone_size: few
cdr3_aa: ASSQDGVETQY